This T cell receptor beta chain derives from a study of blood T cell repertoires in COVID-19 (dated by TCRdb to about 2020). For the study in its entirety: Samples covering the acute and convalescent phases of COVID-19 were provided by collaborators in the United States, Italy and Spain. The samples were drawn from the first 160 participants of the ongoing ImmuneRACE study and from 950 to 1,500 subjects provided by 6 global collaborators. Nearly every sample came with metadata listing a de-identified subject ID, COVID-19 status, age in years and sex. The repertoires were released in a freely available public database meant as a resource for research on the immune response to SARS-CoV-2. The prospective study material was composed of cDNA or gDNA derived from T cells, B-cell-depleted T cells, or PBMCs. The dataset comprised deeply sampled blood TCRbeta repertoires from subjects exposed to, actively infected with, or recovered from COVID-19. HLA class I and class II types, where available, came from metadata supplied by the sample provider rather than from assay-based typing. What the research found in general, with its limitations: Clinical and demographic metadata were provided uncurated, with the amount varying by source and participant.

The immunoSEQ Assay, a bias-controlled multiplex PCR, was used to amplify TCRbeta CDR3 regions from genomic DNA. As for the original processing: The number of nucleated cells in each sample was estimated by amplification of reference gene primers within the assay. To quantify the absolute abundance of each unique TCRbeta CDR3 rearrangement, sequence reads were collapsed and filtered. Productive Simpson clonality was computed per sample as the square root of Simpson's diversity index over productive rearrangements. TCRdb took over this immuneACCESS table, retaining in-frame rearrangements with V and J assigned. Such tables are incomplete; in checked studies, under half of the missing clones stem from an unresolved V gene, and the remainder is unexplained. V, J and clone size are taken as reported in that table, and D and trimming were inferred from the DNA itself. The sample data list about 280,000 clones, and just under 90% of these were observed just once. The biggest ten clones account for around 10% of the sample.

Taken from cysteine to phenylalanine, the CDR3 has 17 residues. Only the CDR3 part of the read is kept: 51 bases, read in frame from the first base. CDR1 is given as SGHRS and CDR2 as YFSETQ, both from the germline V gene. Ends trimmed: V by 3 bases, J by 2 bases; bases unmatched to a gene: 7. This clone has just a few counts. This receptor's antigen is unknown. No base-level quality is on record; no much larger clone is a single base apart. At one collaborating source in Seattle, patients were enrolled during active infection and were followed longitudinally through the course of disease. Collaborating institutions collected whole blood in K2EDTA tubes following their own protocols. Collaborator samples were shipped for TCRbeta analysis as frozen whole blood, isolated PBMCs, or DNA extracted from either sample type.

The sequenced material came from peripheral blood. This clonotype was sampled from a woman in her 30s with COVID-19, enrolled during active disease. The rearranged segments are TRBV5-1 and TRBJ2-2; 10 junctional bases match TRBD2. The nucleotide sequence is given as TGCGCCAGCAGCTATGGTAGCGGGGGGACTAACACCGGGGAGCTGTTTTTT. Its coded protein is CASSYGSGGTNTGELFF.